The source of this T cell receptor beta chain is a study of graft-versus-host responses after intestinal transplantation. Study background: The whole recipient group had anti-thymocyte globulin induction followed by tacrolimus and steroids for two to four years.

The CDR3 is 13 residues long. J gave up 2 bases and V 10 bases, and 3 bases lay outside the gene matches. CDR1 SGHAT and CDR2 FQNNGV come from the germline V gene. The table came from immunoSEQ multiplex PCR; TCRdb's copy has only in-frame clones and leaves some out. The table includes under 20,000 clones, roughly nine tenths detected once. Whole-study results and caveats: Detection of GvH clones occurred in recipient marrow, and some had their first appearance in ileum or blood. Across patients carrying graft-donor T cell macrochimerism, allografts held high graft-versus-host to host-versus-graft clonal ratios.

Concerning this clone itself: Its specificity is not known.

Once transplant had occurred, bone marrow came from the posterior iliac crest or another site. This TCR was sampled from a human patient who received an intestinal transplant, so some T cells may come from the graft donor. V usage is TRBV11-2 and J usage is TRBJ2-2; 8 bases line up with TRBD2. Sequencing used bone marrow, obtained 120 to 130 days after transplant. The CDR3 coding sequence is TGTGCCACCCGGGAGGGAAACACCGGGGAGCTGTTTTTT. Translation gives CATREGNTGELFF. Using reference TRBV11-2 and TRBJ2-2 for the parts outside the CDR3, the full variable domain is EAGVAQSPRYKIIEKRQSVAFWCNPISGHATLYWYQQILGQGPKLLIQFQNNGVVDDSQLPKDRFSAERLKGVDSTLKIQPAKLEDSAVYLCATREGNTGELFFGEGSRLTVL.